This T cell receptor beta chain was sequenced during a study of T cells in Graves' hyperthyroidism and ophthalmopathy. General study results and limits: Most expanded thyroid clonotypes above 0.001 recurred in blood.

The CDR3 consists of 16 residues. V dropped 5 bases and J dropped 0 bases, with 16 bases sitting between them. CDR1 is SGHAT and CDR2 is FQNNGV in the germline V gene. Amplification of TCR beta CDR3 regions was performed using RNA transcripts as template. HTBI primers were the set used in a first-round RT-PCR of the TCR CDR3. TCRdb analysed the multiplex PCR reads with MiXCR anew, one entry per CDR3 protein. This table has fewer than 650,000 distinct CDR3 sequences, about 15% appearing once. This clonotype was recorded at least ten times. What it recognizes is unknown. The sample consisted of blood. This TCR was recovered from a woman aged 40 to 55 with Graves' ophthalmopathy. V usage is TRBV11-2 and J usage is TRBJ1-2, with D maybe TRBD1 (6 bases). The CDR3, as DNA: TGTGCCAGCAGCCCAACTACCGGACAGTCTAACTATGGCTACACCTTC. Translation: CASSPTTGQSNYGYTF.